This T cell receptor (beta chain) was found in a study of blood T cell repertoires in COVID-19. Study details: Sites in the United States, Italy and Spain provided acute and convalescent COVID-19 samples.

The table came from immunoSEQ multiplex PCR; TCRdb's copy has only in-frame clones and leaves some out. The table has about 220,000 clones, approximately 82% seen once. The table lists this clone with a count of one. Trimming shortened V by 7 bases and J by 3 bases, and 9 bases separated the two germline ends. The CDR3 extends over 11 amino acids. CDR1 and CDR2 (germline): DFQATT, SNEGSKA (reference sequence). This TCR was recovered from a woman of 80 years or more with acute or convalescent COVID-19. The J gene is TRBJ1-1, the V gene TRBV20-1; D gene unclear. Sequenced: peripheral blood. The CDR3 protein is CSVGEYTEAFF. The CDR3 nucleotides are TGCAGTGTCGGGGAATACACTGAAGCTTTCTTT.